Shown below are 13 T cell receptor beta chains from a single sample sequenced in a study of CD8 T cells in ankylosing spondylitis. Study-wide findings and caveats: What seemed typical of ankylosing spondylitis blood was a TCR beta motif built from several highly homologous variants.

One entry per CDR3 protein, called by TCRdb with MiXCR from the 5' RACE reads. The data contain approximately 400,000 distinct CDR3 sequences, roughly a quarter of them singletons. Their recognized antigens are unknown. Sample: blood, either unsorted or a sorted T cell fraction (not recorded which). Receptor source: a male donor with ankylosing spondylitis.

The chain employs TRBV10-3 and TRBJ2-2; weak D call: TRBD2 (5 bases). CDR1 and CDR2 (germline): ENHRY, SYGVKD. V lost 6 bases and J lost 4, with 12 bases in between. CDR3 size: 14 residues. As DNA, the CDR3 is TGTGCCATCAGGAACCTAGGGAGCACCGGGGAGCTGTTTTTT. This encodes CAIRNLGSTGELFF.

This clonotype was counted only a few times. J is TRBJ2-1 and V is TRBV24-1; TRBD1 aligns across 12 bases. There are 18 residues in the CDR3. Unmatched junction bases numbered 7, after V lost 0 bases and J lost 5 bases. The V gene's germline CDR1 is KGHDR and CDR2 SFDVKD. The CDR3 DNA sequence: TGTGCCACCAGTGATTTGCATTCCCGGGACAGGGGGCACAATGAGCAGTTCTTC. Its translation is CATSDLHSRDRGHNEQFF.

The chain uses TRBV3-1 and TRBJ2-5, with D uncertain. Germline V lookup: CDR1 LGHDT, CDR2 YNNKEL (reference sequence). Trimming left V 3 bases short and J 0 bases short, with 5 bases between. This CDR3 contains 13 residues. CDR3 sequence: CASSHQYQETQYF. DNA of the CDR3: TGTGCCAGCAGCCATCAGTACCAAGAGACCCAGTACTTC.

This clonotype came up many times. The rearrangement uses TRBV7-9 and TRBJ1-1, with D unclear. Germline V gene lookup returns CDR1 SEHNR and CDR2 FQNEAQ (reference sequence). The CDR3 contains 12 residues. V was clipped by 5 bases and J by 1 base, with 5 bases between them. The DNA of the CDR3 is TGTGCCAGCAGCCCAAGGAACACTGAAGCTTTCTTT. Translation: CASSPRNTEAFF. The full variable domain, rest sourced from reference TRBV7-9 and TRBJ1-1, is DTGVSQNPRHKITKRGQNVTFRCDPISEHNRLYWYRQTLGQGPEFLTYFQNEAQLEKSRLLSDRFSAERPKGSFSTLEIQRTEQGDSAMYLCASSPRNTEAFFGQGTRLTVV.

Only a few counts were recorded for this clonotype. This chain uses TRBV7-2 with TRBJ1-2; no reliable D call. CDR3 size: 13 residues. Trimming took 3 bases from V and 2 from J, leaving 7 bases between them. Germline V CDR1 and CDR2: SGHTA, FQGNSA. CDR3 nucleotides: TGTGCCAGCAGCTTCGGATACAACTATGGCTACACCTTC. Protein: CASSFGYNYGYTF. The full variable domain, its missing parts supplied by reference TRBV7-2 and TRBJ1-2, is GAGVSQSPSNKVTEKGKDVELRCDPISGHTALYWYRQSLGQGLEFLIYFQGNSAPDKSGLPSDRFSAERTGGSVSTLTIQRTQQEDSAVYLCASSFGYNYGYTFGSGTRLTVV.

V and J are TRBV2 and TRBJ2-2, with D tentatively TRBD2 (5 bases). This CDR3 has 12 residues. Per germline, CDR1 SNHLY and CDR2 FYNNEI. Trimming removed 11 bases at V and 3 bases at J, with 10 bases between. The CDR3 protein is CAVTGDTGELFF. CDR3 sequence (DNA): TGTGCCGTAACCGGGGACACCGGGGAGCTGTTTTTT.

The J gene is TRBJ1-1, the V gene TRBV19, with TRBD1 as a possible D gene (5 bases). This CDR3 region has 12 residues. Between the trimmed V and J ends, which lost 6 bases and 4 bases, there was a span of 9 bases. Germline assignment: CDR1 LNHDA and CDR2 SQIVND (reference sequence). The CDR3 coding sequence is TGTGCCAGTAGATCCAGGGTCACTGAAGCTTTCTTT. Translating it yields CASRSRVTEAFF.

The CDR3 DNA follows: TGTGCCAGCAGCCAAGTCGGGGGCTACAATGAGCAGTTCTTC. This sequence encodes CASSQVGGYNEQFF. The chain joins TRBV14 to TRBJ2-1, with D perhaps TRBD2 (6 bases). Trimming stripped 1 base from V and 3 bases from J, with 7 bases between. Germline assignment: CDR1 SGHDN and CDR2 FVKESK. The CDR3 is 14 amino acids.

In its sample, this clonotype was seen a few times. The chain carries TRBV5-1 and TRBJ2-1; D not certain. The CDR3 spans 13 residues. The V and J ends lost 5 bases and 5 bases respectively, with 11 bases between them. Germline assignment: CDR1 SGHRS and CDR2 YFSETQ. The DNA for the CDR3 is TGCGCCAGCAGAGACTCCCCCGACAATGAGCAGTTCTTC. This encodes CASRDSPDNEQFF.

CDR3 amino acids: CASSLMEVPDTEAFF. DNA for the CDR3: TGCGCCAGCAGCTTGATGGAGGTCCCCGACACTGAAGCTTTCTTT. This chain connects TRBV5-1 to TRBJ1-1; D gene uncertain. Germline values: CDR1 SGHRS, CDR2 YFSETQ. With 1 base removed from V and 3 bases from J, the gap between germline ends came to 13 bases. CDR3 size: 15 residues.

The CDR3 here is CSSRPGGPDEQFF. The CDR3 DNA reads as TGCAGTTCCAGGCCGGGAGGGCCTGATGAGCAGTTCTTC. This sequence joins TRBV20-1 and TRBJ2-1, with TRBD2 matching over 8 bases. The CDR3 has 13 residues. V was clipped by 8 bases and J by 8 bases; unmatched bases: 11. Per germline, CDR1 DFQATT and CDR2 SNEGSKA (reference sequence).

This clonotype was recorded a few times. The CDR3 region is CASHDRGLGYTF. In DNA form, the CDR3 reads TGTGCCAGCCACGACAGGGGGCTTGGCTACACCTTC. V and J are TRBV12-3 or TRBV12-4 and TRBJ1-2; 10 nucleotides align to TRBD1. The CDR3 runs 12 residues. The V gene end was trimmed by 8 bases and the J gene end by 7 bases; junction bases not matched to a gene: 4.

The chain links TRBV7-2 to TRBJ1-6; D unresolved. This CDR3 comprises 14 residues. Germline values: CDR1 SGHTA, CDR2 FQGNSA. V lost 1 base and J 12 bases, leaving 13 bases between the germline ends. The CDR3 reads CASSLEQWAQPLHF. The CDR3 coding sequence is TGTGCCAGCAGCTTAGAGCAATGGGCCCAACCCCTCCACTTT.